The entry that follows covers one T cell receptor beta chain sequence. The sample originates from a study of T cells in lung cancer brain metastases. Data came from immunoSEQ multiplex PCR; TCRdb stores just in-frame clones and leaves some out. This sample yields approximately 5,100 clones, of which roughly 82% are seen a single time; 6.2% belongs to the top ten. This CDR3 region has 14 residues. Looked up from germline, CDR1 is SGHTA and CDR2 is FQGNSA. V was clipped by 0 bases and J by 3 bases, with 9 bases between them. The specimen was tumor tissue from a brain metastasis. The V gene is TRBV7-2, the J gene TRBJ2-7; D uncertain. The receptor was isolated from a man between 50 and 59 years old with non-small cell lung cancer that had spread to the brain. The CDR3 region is CASSLASPLYEQYF. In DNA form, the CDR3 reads TGTGCCAGCAGCTTAGCCAGTCCCCTCTACGAGCAGTACTTC.